The 19 T cell receptor beta chains below were found in one sample sequenced in a study of ipilimumab plus nivolumab after autologous stem cell transplantation. Produced via immunoSEQ multiplex PCR; TCRdb's table is partial and in-frame only. The sample has 15,000 to 20,000 clones; around 80% are singletons. This material consisted of PBMCs, taken in a trial of ipilimumab plus nivolumab as post-transplant consolidation. These receptors all come from a male donor with diffuse large B-cell lymphoma.

The V gene is TRBV29-1, the J gene TRBJ1-2; 10 bases fit TRBD1. Germline CDR1 reads SQVTM; CDR2 reads ANQGSEA. CDR3 length: 14 residues. Germline trimming cut 7 bases from V and 8 bases from J; bases unmatched to any gene: 13. The CDR3 DNA is TGCAGCGCTAAGACAGGGGGCGCCTTTAGGGGCTACACCTTC. Translating it yields CSAKTGGAFRGYTF.

The V call is TRBV6-1, the J call TRBJ2-7, with 7 bases that match TRBD1. This CDR3 spans 14 amino acids. The J segment lost 0 bases and the V segment lost 6 bases, leaving 5 bases of the junction unmatched. Germline-derived CDR1 and CDR2 are MNHNS and SASEGT. As DNA, the CDR3 is TGTGCCAGCAGCGGGACAGACAGCTCCTACGAGCAGTACTTC. Protein sequence: CASSGTDSSYEQYF.

This chain links TRBV13 with TRBJ1-4; 9 bases agree with TRBD1. The J segment lost 8 bases and the V segment lost 5 bases, leaving 9 bases of the junction unmatched. Germline V gives CDR1 PRHDT, CDR2 FYEKMQ (reference sequence). The CDR3 extends over 15 amino acids. The CDR3 bases are TGTGCCAGCAGCCGCAGGACAGGGGCAATAGAAAAACTGTTTTTT. It codes for CASSRRTGAIEKLFF.

The V gene is TRBV6-6, the J gene TRBJ1-1; D is possibly TRBD1 (6 bases). Trimming took off 5 bases at V and 4 bases at J, with 17 bases between the two ends. The CDR3 runs to 15 residues. Per germline, CDR1 MNHNY and CDR2 SVGAGI (reference sequence). In DNA, the CDR3 is TGTGCCAGCAGTGGGGACAAAGGGATAGCCACTGAAGCTTTCTTT. Translation gives CASSGDKGIATEAFF.

The J gene is TRBJ2-2, the V gene TRBV6-5; D is undetermined. V lost 5 bases, J lost 6 bases, and 7 bases lay in between. Germline V lookup: CDR1 MNHEY, CDR2 SVGAGI. The CDR3 contains 12 residues. The DNA of the CDR3 is TGTGCCAGCAGTCAGCCGTCCGGGGAGCTGTTTTTT. Its translation is CASSQPSGELFF.

This chain links TRBV19 with TRBJ1-1; 7 bases fit TRBD1. Germline assignment: CDR1 LNHDA and CDR2 SQIVND (reference sequence). This CDR3 region has 17 residues. V shed 5 bases and J 3 bases; nucleotides not matched to a gene: 15. The CDR3 spells CASSPRAGGLRDTEAFF. The CDR3 region has the DNA TGTGCCAGTAGTCCCCGGGCAGGGGGGTTGAGGGACACTGAAGCTTTCTTT.

The chain combines TRBV23-1 with TRBJ1-2; D gene uncertain. TRBV23-1 falls under the ORF class, with uncertain function. V was clipped by 2 bases and J by 5 bases, with 18 bases between them. This CDR3 spans 16 amino acids. The CDR3 DNA is TGCGCCAGCAGTCAACTACAGCAGGCATCGTTTTATGGCTACACCTTC. Residues: CASSQLQQASFYGYTF.

CDR3 amino acids: CASSQGTRLRKLFF. For the CDR3, the DNA is TGTGCCAGCAGCCAAGGGACCCGCTTGCGAAAACTGTTTTTT. The chain joins TRBV14 to TRBJ1-4; D is ambiguous. V dropped 1 base and J dropped 10 bases, with 13 bases sitting between them. CDR3 length: 14 amino acids. Germline lookup yields CDR1 SGHDN and CDR2 FVKESK.

This chain links TRBV27 with TRBJ1-4; perhaps TRBD1 as D (6 bases). Trimming took 5 bases from V and 4 from J, leaving 17 bases between them. This CDR3 is built from 16 residues. CDR1 and CDR2 (germline): MNHEY, SMNVEV (reference sequence). CDR3 nucleotide sequence: TGTGCCAGCAGTACATACGTACAGGGACGTAATGAAAAACTGTTTTTT. Protein sequence: CASSTYVQGRNEKLFF.

This clone was detected once. The V call is TRBV5-1, the J call TRBJ2-5; 8 nucleotides match TRBD2. CDR3 size: 16 residues. The junction had 6 bases not matched to a gene; V was cut back by 1 base and J by 1 base. Looked up from germline, CDR1 is SGHRS and CDR2 is YFSETQ. CDR3 residues: CASSLRGGGTQETQYF. The CDR3 DNA is TGCGCCAGCAGCTTGCGGGGCGGGGGGACCCAAGAGACCCAGTACTTC.

The chain has TRBV5-4 and TRBJ2-3; D assignment may be TRBD1 or TRBD2 (7 bases each). V was shortened by 4 bases and J by 0 bases, with 15 bases between the two germline ends. The CDR3 runs 16 residues. Germline lookup yields CDR1 SGHNT and CDR2 YYREEE (reference sequence). The CDR3 coding sequence is TGTGCCAGCAGCCCGGGGGGACAGATTAGCACAGATACGCAGTATTTT. The encoded protein is CASSPGGQISTDTQYF.

V is TRBV7-8 and J is TRBJ2-5, with D possibly matching TRBD2 (7 bases). The germline gives CDR1 SGHVS, CDR2 FQNEAQ. V shed 2 bases and J shed 2 bases, with 15 bases lying between them. This CDR3 has 16 amino acids. The CDR3 loop reads CASSLLPGRGQETQYF. In DNA form, the CDR3 reads TGTGCCAGCAGCTTACTCCCAGGGAGGGGGCAAGAGACCCAGTACTTC.

The DNA of the CDR3 is TGTGCCAGCAGTCCCACCCGGGGGCCTGGAAACACCATATATTTT. Protein: CASSPTRGPGNTIYF. The chain carries TRBV27 and TRBJ1-3, with D possibly being TRBD1 (6 bases). V lost 5 bases to trimming and J lost 2 bases, with 13 bases between them. This CDR3 has 15 amino acids. CDR1 and CDR2 from the germline V gene are MNHEY and SMNVEV (reference sequence).

The chain is built from TRBV20-1 and TRBJ2-5; D is uncertain. The CDR3 consists of 10 residues. Per the germline V gene, CDR1 is DFQATT and CDR2 is SNEGSKA (reference sequence). The V gene lost 5 bases and the J gene lost 5 bases, with 6 bases spanning the gap. As DNA, the CDR3 is TGCAGTGCTTCCTCGGAGACCCAGTACTTC. It encodes CSASSETQYF.

V is TRBV20-1 and J is TRBJ1-4; D remains ambiguous. V lost 5 bases to trimming and J lost 11 bases, with 12 bases between them. Germline-derived CDR1 and CDR2 are DFQATT and SNEGSKA (reference sequence). This CDR3 has 11 amino acids. The CDR3 region has the DNA TGCAGTGCTCAACGGCTAGGGAAACTGTTTTTT. Translated: CSAQRLGKLFF.

The chain is built from TRBV19 and TRBJ1-5; the D gene is possibly TRBD1 (6 bases). Between the trimmed V and J ends, which lost 4 bases and 6 bases, there was a span of 16 bases. Germline CDR1 is LNHDA and CDR2 is SQIVND (reference sequence). The CDR3 contains 15 residues. CDR3 protein: CASSKQGLGGQPQHF. The CDR3 nucleotides are TGTGCCAGTAGTAAACAGGGTTTGGGTGGTCAGCCCCAGCATTTT.

The chain combines TRBV12-1 with TRBJ1-1; the table gives TRBD1 as D, unverified against the DNA. TRBV12-1 is tagged as a pseudogene. This CDR3 has 14 amino acids. This CDR3 is CASSPLEGQGEAFF. Here the CDR3 DNA reads TGTGCCAGCAGCCCTCTCGAAGGACAGGGTGAAGCTTTCTTT.

The V gene is TRBV4-1, the J gene TRBJ2-4; TRBD2 aligns across 14 bases. CDR1 MGHRA and CDR2 YSYEKL come from the germline V gene. This CDR3 comprises 18 residues. The trim removed 6 bases at V and 0 bases at J, leaving 7 bases unmatched. Written as DNA, the CDR3 is TGCGCCAGCAGTCCCGGACTAGCGGGGGGCCTAGCCAAAAACATTCAGTACTTC. Its translation: CASSPGLAGGLAKNIQYF.

This chain links TRBV5-6 with TRBJ2-3, with D uncertain. The CDR3 loop spans 13 amino acids. Trimming took off 1 base at V and 6 bases at J, with 9 bases between the two ends. Germline values: CDR1 SGHDT, CDR2 YYEEEE. The CDR3 sequence: CASSLTDVDTQYF. Written as DNA, the CDR3 is TGTGCCAGCAGCTTGACAGACGTTGATACGCAGTATTTT. The full variable domain, with the rest looked up from reference TRBV5-6 and TRBJ2-3, is DAGVTQSPTHLIKTRGQQVTLRCSPKSGHDTVSWYQQALGQGPQFIFQYYEEEERQRGNFPDRFSGHQFPNYSSELNVNALLLGDSALYLCASSLTDVDTQYFGPGTRLTVL.